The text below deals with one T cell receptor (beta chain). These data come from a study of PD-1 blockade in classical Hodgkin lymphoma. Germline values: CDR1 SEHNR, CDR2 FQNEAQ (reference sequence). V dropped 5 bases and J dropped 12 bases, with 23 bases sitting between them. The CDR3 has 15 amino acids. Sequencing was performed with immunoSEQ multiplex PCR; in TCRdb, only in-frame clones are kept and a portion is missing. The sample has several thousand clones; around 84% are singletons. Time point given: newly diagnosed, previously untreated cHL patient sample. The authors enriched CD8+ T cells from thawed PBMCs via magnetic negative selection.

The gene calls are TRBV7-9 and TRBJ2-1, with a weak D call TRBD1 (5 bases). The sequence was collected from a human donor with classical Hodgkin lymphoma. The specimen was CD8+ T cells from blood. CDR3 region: CASSVGSRTKSGQFF. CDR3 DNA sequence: TGTGCCAGCAGCGTAGGGTCTAGGACAAAGAGTGGGCAGTTCTTC.